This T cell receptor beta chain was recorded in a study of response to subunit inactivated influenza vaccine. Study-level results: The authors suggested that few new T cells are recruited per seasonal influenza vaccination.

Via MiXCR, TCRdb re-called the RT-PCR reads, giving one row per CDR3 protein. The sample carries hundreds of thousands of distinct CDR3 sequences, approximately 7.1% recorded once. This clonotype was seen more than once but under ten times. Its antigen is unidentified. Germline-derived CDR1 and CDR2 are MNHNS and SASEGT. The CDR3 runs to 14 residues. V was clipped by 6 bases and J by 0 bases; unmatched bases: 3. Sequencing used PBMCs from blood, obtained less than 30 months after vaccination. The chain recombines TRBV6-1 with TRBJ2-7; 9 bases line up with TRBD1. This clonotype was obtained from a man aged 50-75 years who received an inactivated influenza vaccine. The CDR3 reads CASSRDRASYEQYF. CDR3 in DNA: TGTGCCAGCAGCCGGGACAGGGCCTCCTACGAGCAGTACTTC.